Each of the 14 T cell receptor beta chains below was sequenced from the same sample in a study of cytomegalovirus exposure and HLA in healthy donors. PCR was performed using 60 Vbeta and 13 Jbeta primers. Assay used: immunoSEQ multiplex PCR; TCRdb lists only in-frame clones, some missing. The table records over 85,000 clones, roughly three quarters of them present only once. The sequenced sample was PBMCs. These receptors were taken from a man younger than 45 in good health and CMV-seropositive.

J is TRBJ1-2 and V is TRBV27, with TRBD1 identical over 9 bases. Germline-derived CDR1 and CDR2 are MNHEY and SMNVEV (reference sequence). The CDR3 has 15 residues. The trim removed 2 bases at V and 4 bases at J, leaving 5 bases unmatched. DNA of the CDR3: TGTGCCAGCAGTTTAACAGGGGGCGTGAGCTATGGCTACACCTTC. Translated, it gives CASSLTGGVSYGYTF.

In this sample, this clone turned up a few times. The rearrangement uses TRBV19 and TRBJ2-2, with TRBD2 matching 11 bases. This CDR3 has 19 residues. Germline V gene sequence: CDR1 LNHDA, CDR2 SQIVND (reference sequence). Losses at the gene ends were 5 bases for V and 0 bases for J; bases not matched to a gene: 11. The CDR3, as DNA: TGTGCCAGTAGTCCCACCCTAGCGGGGGGTATCGCGAACACCGGGGAGCTGTTTTTT. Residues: CASSPTLAGGIANTGELFF. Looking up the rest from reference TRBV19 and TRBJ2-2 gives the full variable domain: DGGITQSPKYLFRKEGQNVTLSCEQNLNHDAMYWYRQDPGQGLRLIYYSQIVNDFQKGDIAEGYSVSREKKESFPLTVTSAQKNPTAFYLCASSPTLAGGIANTGELFFGEGSRLTVL.

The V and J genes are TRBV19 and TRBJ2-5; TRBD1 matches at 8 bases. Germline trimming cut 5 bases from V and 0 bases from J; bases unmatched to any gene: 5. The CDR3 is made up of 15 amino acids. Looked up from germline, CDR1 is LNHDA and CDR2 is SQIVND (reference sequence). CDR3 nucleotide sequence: TGTGCCAGTAGTCACCGGGACAGGTACCAAGAGACCCAGTACTTC. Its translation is CASSHRDRYQETQYF.

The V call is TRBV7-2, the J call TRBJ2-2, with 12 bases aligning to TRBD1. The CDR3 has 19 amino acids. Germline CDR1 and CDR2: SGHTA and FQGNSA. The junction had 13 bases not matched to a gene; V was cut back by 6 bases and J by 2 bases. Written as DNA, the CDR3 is TGTGCCAGCAGTAACCGGGACAGGGGGCATGGCAGAAACACCGGGGAGCTGTTTTTT. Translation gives CASSNRDRGHGRNTGELFF.

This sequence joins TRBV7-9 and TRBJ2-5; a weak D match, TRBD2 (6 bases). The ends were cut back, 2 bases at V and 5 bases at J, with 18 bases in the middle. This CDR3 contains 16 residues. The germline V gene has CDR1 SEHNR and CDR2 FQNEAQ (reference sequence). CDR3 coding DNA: TGTGCCAGCAGCTTATCTCAAACCGGGGGTGCGGAGACCCAGTACTTC. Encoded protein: CASSLSQTGGAETQYF.

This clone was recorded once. This CDR3 reads CSATGGSNTEAFF. The CDR3 nucleotides read TGCAGCGCGACGGGGGGATCTAACACTGAAGCTTTCTTT. The chain uses TRBV29-1 and TRBJ1-1; D possibly corresponds to TRBD1 (5 bases). The CDR3 loop spans 13 amino acids. Germline V gene sequence: CDR1 SQVTM, CDR2 ANQGSEA. Between the trimmed V and J ends, which lost 7 bases and 2 bases, there was a span of 14 bases.

The CDR3 region has the DNA TGTGCCAGCTCACCCCAGGAGCTCGGACAGGGCAGCAATCAGCCCCAGCATTTT. Protein sequence: CASSPQELGQGSNQPQHF. This chain uses TRBV18 with TRBJ1-5, with 8 bases matching TRBD1. The germline CDR1 and CDR2 sequences are KGHSH and LQKENI. The CDR3 is 18 amino acids. V was pared by 3 bases and J by 1 base, with 11 bases of the junction left unmatched.

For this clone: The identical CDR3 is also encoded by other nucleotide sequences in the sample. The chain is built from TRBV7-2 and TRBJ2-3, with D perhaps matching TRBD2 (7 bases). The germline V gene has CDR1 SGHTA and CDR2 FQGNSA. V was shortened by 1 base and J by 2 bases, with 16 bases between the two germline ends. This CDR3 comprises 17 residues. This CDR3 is CASSLGEGGATTDTQYF. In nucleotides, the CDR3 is TGTGCCAGCAGCTTAGGTGAGGGGGGGGCCACCACAGATACGCAGTATTTT.

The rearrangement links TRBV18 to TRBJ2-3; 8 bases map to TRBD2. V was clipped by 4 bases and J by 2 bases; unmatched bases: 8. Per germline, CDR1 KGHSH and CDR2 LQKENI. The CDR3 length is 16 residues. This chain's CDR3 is CASSRDAGGSTDTQYF. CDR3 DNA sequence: TGTGCCAGCTCACGGGACGCGGGGGGCTCCACAGATACGCAGTATTTT.

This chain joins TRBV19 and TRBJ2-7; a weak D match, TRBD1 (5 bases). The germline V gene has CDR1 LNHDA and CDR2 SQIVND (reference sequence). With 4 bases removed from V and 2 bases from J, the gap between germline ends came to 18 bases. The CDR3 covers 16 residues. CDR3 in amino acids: CASSKGYRRETYEQYF. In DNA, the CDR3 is TGTGCCAGTAGTAAGGGTTACAGGAGAGAAACCTACGAGCAGTACTTC.

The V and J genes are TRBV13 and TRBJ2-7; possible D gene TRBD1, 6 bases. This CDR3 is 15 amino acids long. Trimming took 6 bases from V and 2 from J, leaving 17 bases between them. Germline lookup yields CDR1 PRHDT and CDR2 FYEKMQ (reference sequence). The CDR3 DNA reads TGTGCCAGCAGGGGACAAGGGGCCCGAGCCTACGAGCAGTACTTC. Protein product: CASRGQGARAYEQYF.

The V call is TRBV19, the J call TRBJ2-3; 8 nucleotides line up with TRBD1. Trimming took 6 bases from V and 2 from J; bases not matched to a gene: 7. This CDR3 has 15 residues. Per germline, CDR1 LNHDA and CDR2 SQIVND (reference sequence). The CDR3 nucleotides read TGTGCCAGTAGAGAAGGACAGGGTGACACAGATACGCAGTATTTT. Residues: CASREGQGDTDTQYF.

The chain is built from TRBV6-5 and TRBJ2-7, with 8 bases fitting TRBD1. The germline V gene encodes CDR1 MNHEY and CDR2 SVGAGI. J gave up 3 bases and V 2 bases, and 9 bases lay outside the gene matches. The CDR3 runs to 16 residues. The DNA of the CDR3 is TGTGCCAGCAGTTACCTTCCCCCCGGACAGGGCTACGAGCAGTACTTC. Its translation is CASSYLPPGQGYEQYF.

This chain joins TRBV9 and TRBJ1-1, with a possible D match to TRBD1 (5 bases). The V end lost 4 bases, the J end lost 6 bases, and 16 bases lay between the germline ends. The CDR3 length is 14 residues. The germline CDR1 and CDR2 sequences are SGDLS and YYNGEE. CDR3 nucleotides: TGTGCCAGCAGCCCTAGACAGAGCTTCCCTGAAGCTTTCTTT. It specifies CASSPRQSFPEAFF. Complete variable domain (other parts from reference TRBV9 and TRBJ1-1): DSGVTQTPKHLITATGQRVTLRCSPRSGDLSVYWYQQSLDQGLQFLIQYYNGEERAKGNILERFSAQQFPDLHSELNLSSLELGDSALYFCASSPRQSFPEAFFGQGTRLTVV.